The present entry profiles one T cell receptor beta chain with its context. Its specificity is not known. The data stem from a study of identifying expanded T cells in peripheral blood. Notes on the study in general: Variance in clone template counts between roughly two-week samples significantly increased with total template count across all healthy donors. Differentially abundant clones: about 1.2 between replicates, about 17 at roughly 13 days, 19 at four.

Libraries were prepared by immunoSEQ multiplex PCR; TCRdb keeps only in-frame clonotypes and omits some of them. The sample consists of some 90,000 clones, around nine tenths of them appearing once. The CDR3 spans 13 residues. V was clipped by 2 bases and J by 4 bases, with 9 bases between them. Germline V gene data show CDR1 as MGHRA and CDR2 as YSYEKL. No infections or other immune events were documented during collection. Source material: blood. The sequence derives from a person aged 18 to 69 in good health. The rearrangement links TRBV4-1 to TRBJ2-7, with D unclear. CDR3 DNA: TGCGCCAGCAGCCAACTCCCTGAATACGAGCAGTACTTC. Translated, it gives CASSQLPEYEQYF.